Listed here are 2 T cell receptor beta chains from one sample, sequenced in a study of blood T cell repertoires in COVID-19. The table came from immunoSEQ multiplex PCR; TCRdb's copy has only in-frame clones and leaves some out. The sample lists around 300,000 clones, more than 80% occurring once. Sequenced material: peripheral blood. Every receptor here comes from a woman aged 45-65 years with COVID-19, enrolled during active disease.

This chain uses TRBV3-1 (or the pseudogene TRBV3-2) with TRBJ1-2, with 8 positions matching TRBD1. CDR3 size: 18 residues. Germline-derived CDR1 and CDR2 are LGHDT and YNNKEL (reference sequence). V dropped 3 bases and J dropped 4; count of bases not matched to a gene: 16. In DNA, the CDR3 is TGTGCCAGCAGCCAGCTGACTATCAGGACAGGGTTGAGCTATGGCTACACCTTC. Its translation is CASSQLTIRTGLSYGYTF.

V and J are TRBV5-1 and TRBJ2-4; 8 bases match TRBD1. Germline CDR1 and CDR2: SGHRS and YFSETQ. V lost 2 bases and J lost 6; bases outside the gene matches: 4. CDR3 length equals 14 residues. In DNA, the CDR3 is TGCGCCAGCAGCTTCGCAGGGGGCTTAAACATTCAGTACTTC. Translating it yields CASSFAGGLNIQYF.